The present entry profiles one TCR beta chain with its context. Its antigen is unknown. The method was immunoSEQ multiplex PCR; TCRdb's version includes in-frame clones alone and lacks a portion of them. The repertoire consists of about 83,000 clones, with less than 90% occurring once and the leading ten covering 0.66%. The data were obtained in a study of OX40 agonist ivuxolimab in advanced cancers. Study summary: Previous treatment with anti-PD-1, anti-PD-L1 or anti-CTLA-4 therapy was allowed; less than 45% had received some. Study-wide results and caveats: In general, CD8+ T cells held more expanded clones than CD4+ did, on average.

Trimming left V 0 bases short and J 5 bases short, with 7 bases between. This CDR3 comprises 13 residues. Per the germline V gene, CDR1 is SNHLY and CDR2 is FYNNEI. The cohort excluded patients with autoimmune disease history or systemic immunosuppression. On cycle 4 day 1 and cycle 7 day 1, as well as at baseline, blood was sampled. The clonotype was recovered from an adult with an advanced solid tumor such as melanoma, head and neck, liver or kidney cancer. The sample here was CD4+ or CD8+ T cells sorted from blood, taken in a trial of the OX40 agonist ivuxolimab. The chain couples TRBV2 to TRBJ1-2; D not resolved. CDR3 in DNA: TGTGCCAGCAGTGAAGCCCTGGGGTATGGCTACACCTTC. Its translation: CASSEALGYGYTF.